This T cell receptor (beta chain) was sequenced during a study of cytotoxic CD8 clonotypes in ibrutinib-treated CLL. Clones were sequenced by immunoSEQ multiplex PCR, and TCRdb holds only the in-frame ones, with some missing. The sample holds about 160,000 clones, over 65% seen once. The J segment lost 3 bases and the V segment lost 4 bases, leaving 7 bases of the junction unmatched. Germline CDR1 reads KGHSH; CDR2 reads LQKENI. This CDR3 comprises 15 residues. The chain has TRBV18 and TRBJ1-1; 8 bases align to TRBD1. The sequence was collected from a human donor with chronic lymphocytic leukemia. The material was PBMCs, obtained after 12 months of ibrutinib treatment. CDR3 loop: CASSQAGGLDTEAFF. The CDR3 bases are TGTGCCAGCTCACAGGCAGGGGGCTTGGACACTGAAGCTTTCTTT.